The entry that follows covers one T cell receptor beta chain sequence. This record belongs to a study of blood T cell repertoires in COVID-19. This table comes from immunoSEQ multiplex PCR, and its TCRdb copy is limited to in-frame clones, with some not included. The repertoire has about 23,000 clones, approximately 90% of them found once; the top ten carry about 5.7%. Deletions cut 5 bases from V and 4 bases from J, with 11 bases between. CDR3 size: 13 residues. Material for sequencing was peripheral blood. This clonotype was sampled from a woman of 80 years or more with active COVID-19. The chain links TRBV12-3 or TRBV12-4 to TRBJ1-1; a weak D match, TRBD1 (5 bases). The CDR3 spells CASSTTAFTEAFF. The CDR3 coding sequence is TGTGCCAGCAGTACGACAGCTTTCACTGAAGCTTTCTTT.